These 9 T cell receptor beta chains came from one sample sequenced in a study of cytotoxic CD8 clonotypes in ibrutinib-treated CLL. Here immunoSEQ multiplex PCR was the method, and the copy in TCRdb shows in-frame clones only, minus some. The table includes 150,000 or so clones, about 84% detected once. Sequenced here: PBMCs, sampled after 24 months of ibrutinib treatment. These receptors all stem from a human donor with chronic lymphocytic leukemia.

V usage is TRBV7-2 and J usage is TRBJ1-5; a possible D gene is TRBD1 (6 bases). CDR1 is SGHTA and CDR2 is FQGNSA in the germline V gene. CDR3 size: 17 residues. V lost 1 base to trimming and J lost 0 bases, with 13 bases between them. In DNA form, the CDR3 reads TGTGCCAGCAGCTTAGACCTTGGACAGTCTAGCAATCAGCCCCAGCATTTT. This gives the protein CASSLDLGQSSNQPQHF.

The sample holds one count of this clone. This sequence joins TRBV6-6 and TRBJ2-7; 7 positions match TRBD2. J lost 7 bases, V lost 2 bases, and 11 bases had no gene match. Looked up from germline, CDR1 is MNHNY and CDR2 is SVGAGI (reference sequence). This CDR3 is built from 15 residues. The DNA of the CDR3 is TGTGCCAGCAGTTACCGCTGGGGGGGGAACTTGGAGCAGTACTTC. Protein: CASSYRWGGNLEQYF.

This chain uses TRBV6-5 with TRBJ2-4; possibly TRBD1 for D (6 bases). This CDR3 contains 14 residues. Trimming shortened V by 7 bases and J by 8 bases, and 18 bases separated the two germline ends. Germline lookup yields CDR1 MNHEY and CDR2 SVGAGI. CDR3 DNA: TGTGCCAGCACCCTACGCAGGGGAATTGACATTCAGTACTTC. Its protein is CASTLRRGIDIQYF.

The chain has TRBV11-2 and TRBJ1-1; a weak D match, TRBD1 (6 bases). CDR3 length equals 14 residues. The V gene's germline CDR1 is SGHAT and CDR2 FQNNGV. V lost 5 bases, J lost 12 bases, and 22 bases lay in between. CDR3 sequence reads: CASSHNWEGQNPFF. The CDR3, as DNA: TGTGCCAGCAGCCACAACTGGGAAGGACAGAATCCTTTCTTT.

V gene TRBV14 combines with J gene TRBJ2-3, with 9 bases aligning to TRBD2. V shed 3 bases and J 3 bases; nucleotides not matched to a gene: 7. The germline gives CDR1 SGHDN, CDR2 FVKESK. This CDR3 has 16 amino acids. The CDR3 sequence: CASSQFASGTTDTQYF. CDR3 in DNA: TGTGCCAGCAGCCAGTTTGCTAGCGGGACAACAGATACGCAGTATTTT.

CDR3 sequence: CASSGQGVLGTEAFF. The CDR3 DNA follows: TGTGCCAGCAGTGGACAGGGGGTTTTAGGCACTGAAGCTTTCTTT. The chain is built from TRBV7-8 and TRBJ1-1, with 10 bases identical to TRBD1. From germline, CDR1 is SGHVS and CDR2 FQNEAQ. The CDR3 has 15 residues. V trimming: 6 bases; J trimming: 4 bases; junction bases outside the gene matches: 8.

Only one count was recorded for this clone. The CDR3 DNA follows: TGTGCCAGCCGAAGTGGGACAGGGAATTCACCCCTCCACTTT. This encodes CASRSGTGNSPLHF. The J gene is TRBJ1-6, the V gene TRBV19; 9 bases are shared with TRBD1. The CDR3 sequence is 14 residues long. Germline CDR1 LNHDA, CDR2 SQIVND (reference sequence). V dropped 9 bases and J dropped 7; count of bases not matched to a gene: 7.

This clone was observed a handful of times. At the DNA level, this CDR3 is encoded by other sequences in the same sample as well. The genes are TRBV6-1 and TRBJ2-6, with TRBD1 matching over 9 bases. V dropped 9 bases and J dropped 1; count of bases not matched to a gene: 4. Germline-derived CDR1 and CDR2 are MNHNS and SASEGT. This CDR3 region has 15 residues. CDR3 bases: TGTGCCAGGGGACAGGGAAGGTCTGGGGCCAACGTCCTGACTTTC. Translating it yields CARGQGRSGANVLTF.

V usage is TRBV27 and J usage is TRBJ1-2; the D gene is possibly TRBD1 (5 bases). The V and J ends lost 4 bases and 13 bases respectively, with 22 bases between them. The CDR3 loop spans 14 amino acids. Germline assignment: CDR1 MNHEY and CDR2 SMNVEV (reference sequence). CDR3 loop: CASSSTSSGTPVTF. As DNA, the CDR3 is TGTGCCAGCAGTTCTACGAGCTCCGGGACCCCGGTCACCTTC.